What follows are 18 T cell receptor beta chains derived from one specimen sequenced in a study of T cells in localized non-small cell lung cancer. Libraries were prepared by immunoSEQ multiplex PCR; TCRdb keeps only in-frame clonotypes and omits some of them. The data contain 45,000 to 50,000 clones, about 85% of them singletons. This specimen consisted of PBMCs, obtained before any cancer treatment. The receptor set was obtained from a man between 40 and 69 years old with stage II lung adenocarcinoma.

The genes are TRBV5-8 and TRBJ1-3; 8 bases align to TRBD1. The ends lost 1 base at V and 0 bases at J; junction bases unmatched: 3. This CDR3 comprises 16 residues. Germline CDR1 and CDR2: SGHTS and YDEGEE. CDR3 nucleotide sequence: TGTGCCAGCAGCTTGCGGACAGGGAGCTCTGGAAACACCATATATTTT. Its translation: CASSLRTGSSGNTIYF.

This chain links TRBV5-1 with TRBJ1-2; D may be TRBD1 (6 bases). V lost 0 bases, J lost 4 bases, and 10 bases lay in between. CDR3 length equals 14 residues. Per the germline V gene, CDR1 is SGHRS and CDR2 is YFSETQ. CDR3 nucleotide sequence: TGCGCCAGCAGCTTGGAGGGGGAGGGCTATGGCTACACCTTC. It is translated as CASSLEGEGYGYTF.

The chain recombines TRBV11-1 with TRBJ1-2, with 7 bases that match TRBD1. The germline V gene has CDR1 SGHAT and CDR2 FQDESV (reference sequence). V dropped 4 bases and J dropped 4; count of bases not matched to a gene: 12. The CDR3 has 16 amino acids. In DNA, the CDR3 is TGTGCCAGCAGCTCATCCCCTTTCGCAGGGGGCTATGGCTACACCTTC. Its translation is CASSSSPFAGGYGYTF.

The chain employs TRBV5-1 and TRBJ2-3, with unresolved D. Germline V CDR1 and CDR2: SGHRS, YFSETQ. CDR3 length: 15 residues. Trimming removed 4 bases at V and 2 bases at J, with 14 bases between. The CDR3 spells CASSHAREPTDTQYF. The CDR3 DNA follows: TGCGCCAGCAGCCATGCAAGGGAACCCACAGATACGCAGTATTTT. Combining the CDR3 with reference TRBV5-1 and TRBJ2-3 gives the whole variable domain KAGVTQTPRYLIKTRGQQVTLSCSPISGHRSVSWYQQTPGQGLQFLFEYFSETQRNKGNFPGRFSGRQFSNSRSEMNVSTLELGDSALYLCASSHAREPTDTQYFGPGTRLTVL.

The genes are TRBV5-6 and TRBJ2-7; D ambiguous. The CDR3 sequence is 16 residues long. The ends were cut back, 2 bases at V and 0 bases at J, with 15 bases in the middle. Germline assignment: CDR1 SGHDT and CDR2 YYEEEE. The CDR3 DNA is TGTGCCAGCAGCTTCCGAGGAGTCCCCAGCTCCTACGAGCAGTACGTC. Translation: CASSFRGVPSSYEQYV.

V and J are TRBV2 and TRBJ2-2; 7 nucleotides align to TRBD1. V gave up 1 base and J gave up 2 bases; unmatched junction bases: 1. The germline CDR1 and CDR2 sequences are SNHLY and FYNNEI. The CDR3 loop spans 15 amino acids. Here the CDR3 reads CASSEGTGNTGELFF. DNA for the CDR3: TGTGCCAGCAGTGAAGGGACAGGTAACACCGGGGAGCTGTTTTTT.

V and J are TRBV5-1 and TRBJ2-2, with D tentatively TRBD1 or TRBD2 (5 bases each). Deletions cut 0 bases from V and 0 bases from J, with 12 bases between. The CDR3 consists of 17 residues. CDR1 is SGHRS, CDR2 YFSETQ, per germline. The CDR3 nucleotides are TGCGCCAGCAGCTTGGGGCCGGGGCAGACGAACACCGGGGAGCTGTTTTTT. Amino acid sequence: CASSLGPGQTNTGELFF. Drawing the rest from reference TRBV5-1 and TRBJ2-2, the complete variable domain is KAGVTQTPRYLIKTRGQQVTLSCSPISGHRSVSWYQQTPGQGLQFLFEYFSETQRNKGNFPGRFSGRQFSNSRSEMNVSTLELGDSALYLCASSLGPGQTNTGELFFGEGSRLTVL.

CDR3 sequence (DNA): TGTGCCAGTAGGAATAGCGGGGGGACCGGGGAGCTGTTTTTT. It encodes CASRNSGGTGELFF. The chain combines TRBV19 with TRBJ2-2; 10 bases are shared with TRBD2. The CDR3 extends over 14 amino acids. Germline CDR1 and CDR2: LNHDA and SQIVND (reference sequence). V trimming: 6 bases; J trimming: 5 bases; junction bases outside the gene matches: 3.

V gene TRBV5-4 combines with J gene TRBJ2-7; the match to TRBD1 covers 7 bases. This CDR3 spans 13 amino acids. Germline V gene sequence: CDR1 SGHNT, CDR2 YYREEE (reference sequence). The trim removed 4 bases at V and 2 bases at J, leaving 3 bases unmatched. The CDR3: CASSTGTAYEQYF. The CDR3 DNA reads TGTGCCAGCAGCACCGGGACAGCCTACGAGCAGTACTTC.

The V gene is TRBV9, the J gene TRBJ2-1; the match to TRBD2 covers 8 bases. V dropped 0 bases and J dropped 5; count of bases not matched to a gene: 4. The CDR3 sequence is 15 residues long. Germline CDR1 SGDLS, CDR2 YYNGEE. The CDR3 nucleotides are TGTGCCAGCAGCGTAGCGGGGGGGCTCAACAATGAGCAGTTCTTC. It encodes CASSVAGGLNNEQFF.

The V call is TRBV5-6, the J call TRBJ1-1; 7 bases fit TRBD1. Germline V gives CDR1 SGHDT, CDR2 YYEEEE. V was pared by 3 bases and J by 4 bases, with 6 bases of the junction left unmatched. This CDR3 spans 14 amino acids. CDR3 nucleotides: TGTGCCAGCAGCTCTACAGGGGTGGGCACTGAAGCTTTCTTT. This gives the protein CASSSTGVGTEAFF.

The rearrangement links TRBV5-1 to TRBJ2-2, with TRBD1 identical over 12 bases. Germline lookup yields CDR1 SGHRS and CDR2 YFSETQ. The CDR3 loop spans 17 amino acids. J gave up 4 bases and V 4 bases, and 8 bases lay outside the gene matches. CDR3 DNA sequence: TGCGCCAGCAGCCCGGGACAGGGGGCCGATATCACCGGGGAGCTGTTTTTT. Translation: CASSPGQGADITGELFF.

This chain joins TRBV30 and TRBJ1-1, with D unresolved. Germline V CDR1 and CDR2: GTSNPN, SVGIG (reference sequence). The CDR3 has 13 amino acids. The V gene lost 0 bases and the J gene lost 7 bases, with 12 bases spanning the gap. DNA of the CDR3: TGTGCCTGGAGTGTGTCAGGAACCGTTGAAGCTTTCTTT. This translates into CAWSVSGTVEAFF.

In DNA form, the CDR3 reads TGTGCCAGTAGTGGGGAGGGACAGGGGAACACTGAAGCTTTCTTT. Translating gives CASSGEGQGNTEAFF. The chain carries TRBV19 and TRBJ1-1; 9 bases match TRBD1. Germline V gene data show CDR1 as LNHDA and CDR2 as SQIVND (reference sequence). The CDR3 has 15 amino acids. With 5 bases clipped from V and 1 base from J, the junction kept 5 bases outside the gene matches.

The chain recombines TRBV27 with TRBJ1-6; 11 positions match TRBD1. With 1 base clipped from V and 7 bases from J, the junction kept 6 bases outside the gene matches. The CDR3 contains 17 residues. The germline V gene encodes CDR1 MNHEY and CDR2 SMNVEV (reference sequence). The CDR3 sequence: CASSLLRGTGGNSPLHF. The CDR3 DNA reads as TGTGCCAGCAGTTTATTACGCGGGACAGGGGGAAATTCACCCCTCCACTTT.

The chain recombines TRBV28 with TRBJ2-6; the D gene could be TRBD1 or TRBD2 (5 bases each). Germline CDR1 and CDR2: MDHEN and SYDVKM. This CDR3 has 18 residues. V was trimmed by 5 bases and J by 2 bases, leaving 19 bases between them. The CDR3 DNA sequence: TGTGCCAGCAGTCCCCGGGACCTAACAGGCCCTGGGGCCAACGTCCTGACTTTC. It is translated as CASSPRDLTGPGANVLTF.

The CDR3 is CASSQNWEVLADTQYF. CDR3 coding DNA: TGCGCCAGCAGCCAGAACTGGGAGGTTTTAGCAGATACGCAGTATTTT. The chain is built from TRBV4-1 and TRBJ2-3, with D maybe TRBD2 (6 bases). The length of the CDR3 is 16 residues. V was shortened by 3 bases and J by 4 bases, with 17 bases between the two germline ends. The V gene's germline CDR1 is MGHRA and CDR2 YSYEKL.

This chain uses TRBV29-1 with TRBJ2-6; D unresolved. Trimming removed 4 bases at V and 1 base at J, with 14 bases between. CDR1 and CDR2 (germline): SQVTM, ANQGSEA. The CDR3 is 16 amino acids. DNA of the CDR3: TGCAGCGTTGGTACCCGTGATGGGTCTGGGGCCAACGTCCTGACTTTC. This codes for CSVGTRDGSGANVLTF. The full variable domain, its missing parts supplied by reference TRBV29-1 and TRBJ2-6, is SAVISQKPSRDICQRGTSLTIQCQVDSQVTMMFWYRQQPGQSLTLIATANQGSEATYESGFVIDKFPISRPNLTFSTLTVSNMSPEDSSIYLCSVGTRDGSGANVLTFGAGSRLTVL.